The clone carrying this T cell receptor beta chain was seen many times. Antigen specificity is unknown. CDR3 length: 13 residues. Germline V CDR1 and CDR2: MDHEN, SYDVKM. V was pared by 6 bases and J by 3 bases, with 12 bases between. The data were taken from a study of T cells in Graves' hyperthyroidism and ophthalmopathy. Findings and caveats of the study: Appearing also in blood were most of the thyroid clonotypes expanded above 0.001.

Exclusion followed for patients with uncontrolled infection, other autoimmune disease, pregnancy or lactation. Diagnostic decisions used clinical symptoms, serum thyroxine and TRAb, thyroid ultrasound and orbital computed tomography. Roughly 9.1 ml of fresh peripheral blood supplied the PBMCs. It was RNA transcripts that yielded the amplified TCR beta CDR3 regions. Researchers ran a first-round RT-PCR on the TCR CDR3 using the HTBI primer set. TCRdb re-analysed the multiplex PCR reads in MiXCR, keeping a single row per CDR3 protein. The table lists about 510,000 distinct CDR3 sequences, 12% to 15% of them singletons.

V usage is TRBV28 and J usage is TRBJ2-7; D gene ambiguous. Sequenced sample: blood. The TCR was taken from a woman aged 35 to 49 with Graves' hyperthyroidism. The CDR3 here is CASREGLFYEQYF. The CDR3 nucleotides read TGTGCCAGCAGAGAAGGGCTGTTCTACGAGCAGTACTTC. The entire variable domain, with the rest obtained from reference TRBV28 and TRBJ2-7, is as follows: DVKVTQSSRYLVKRTGEKVFLECVQDMDHENMFWYRQDPGLGLRLIYFSYDVKMKEKGDIPEGYSVSREKKERFSLILESASTNQTSMYLCASREGLFYEQYFGPGTRLTVT.